These 30 T cell receptor beta chains share one sample of origin, sequenced in a study of T-cell reconstitution after alpha-beta-depleted transplantation in children. This sample's TCRbeta library carried unique molecular identifier barcodes. TCRdb reanalysed the PCR reads using MiXCR and keeps one entry per CDR3 protein. The repertoire holds some 200,000 distinct CDR3 sequences, with about 7% as singletons. Sample: PBMCs, taken before TCRalphabeta/CD19-depleted stem cell transplant. These receptor sequences come from a boy aged 2 to 9 with acute lymphoblastic leukemia, due to receive a stem cell transplant.

This clonotype was recorded many times. This rearrangement joins TRBV28 to TRBJ1-4; the D gene is possibly TRBD1 (5 bases). V was cut by 10 bases and J by 7 bases, with 22 bases left in between. CDR1 MDHEN and CDR2 SYDVKM come from the germline V gene. The CDR3 contains 15 residues. In DNA form, the CDR3 reads TGTGCCATCGGCCACCTTCTGGGGGGGGGTGAAAAACTGTTTTTT. Its protein is CAIGHLLGGGEKLFF.

This clonotype was seen a single time. The chain couples TRBV27 to TRBJ2-7; D is ambiguous. Trimming left V 8 bases short and J 4 bases short, with 15 bases between. CDR1 is MNHEY, CDR2 SMNVEV, per germline (reference sequence). The CDR3 is 13 residues long. For the CDR3, the DNA is TGTGCCAGCCGTTCCGGGTCCCCGTACGAGCAGTACTTC. Amino acid sequence: CASRSGSPYEQYF.

This clonotype showed up many times. The J gene is TRBJ1-6, the V gene TRBV12-3 or TRBV12-4; D is undetermined. V lost 3 bases and J lost 5, with 11 bases in between. This CDR3 comprises 15 residues. The CDR3 protein is CASSFSAVNNSPLHF. CDR3 in DNA: TGTGCCAGCAGTTTTAGTGCGGTGAATAATTCACCCCTCCACTTT.

The table lists this clonotype with many counts. The chain couples TRBV15 to TRBJ2-7, with a weak D call TRBD2 (6 bases). Between the trimmed V and J ends, which lost 1 base and 0 bases, there was a span of 13 bases. CDR1 and CDR2 from the germline V gene are LNHNV and YYDKDF (reference sequence). This CDR3 is 16 amino acids long. Here the CDR3 reads CATSRGGDSLSYEQYF. CDR3 bases: TGTGCCACCAGCAGAGGAGGGGACTCGCTCTCCTACGAGCAGTACTTC.

There are many counts of this clonotype. The V gene is TRBV27, the J gene TRBJ2-3, with 14 positions matching TRBD2. The CDR3 runs 21 residues. Germline-derived CDR1 and CDR2 are MNHEY and SMNVEV (reference sequence). The junction had 22 bases not matched to a gene; V was cut back by 8 bases and J by 3 bases. The CDR3 bases are TGTGCCAGCGTCCCCCTGAGCGGGACTAGCGGGGGCAGGGGGATAACAGATACGCAGTATTTT. Translated: CASVPLSGTSGGRGITDTQYF.

Ten or more counts support this clonotype. V gene TRBV12-3 or TRBV12-4 combines with J gene TRBJ1-5, with D hard to call. The CDR3 extends over 15 amino acids. With 5 bases removed from V and 5 bases from J, the gap between germline ends came to 16 bases. The CDR3 loop reads CASSPPGGADQPQHF. The CDR3 DNA is TGTGCCAGCAGTCCCCCTGGAGGAGCCGATCAGCCCCAGCATTTT.

This clonotype was observed at least ten times. The chain joins TRBV5-1 to TRBJ2-7; D possibly corresponds to TRBD1 (7 bases). CDR1 and CDR2 from the germline V gene are SGHRS and YFSETQ. V was cut by 7 bases and J by 0 bases, with 17 bases left in between. The CDR3 covers 15 residues. CDR3: CASSSAGQSSYEQYF. CDR3 nucleotide sequence: TGCGCCAGCTCGAGTGCGGGACAGAGCTCCTACGAGCAGTACTTC. Drawing the rest from reference TRBV5-1 and TRBJ2-7, the complete variable domain is KAGVTQTPRYLIKTRGQQVTLSCSPISGHRSVSWYQQTPGQGLQFLFEYFSETQRNKGNFPGRFSGRQFSNSRSEMNVSTLELGDSALYLCASSSAGQSSYEQYFGPGTRLTVT.

In its sample, this clonotype was seen many times. This sequence joins TRBV3-1 and TRBJ2-1; 9 bases fit TRBD2. The CDR3 is made up of 15 amino acids. V was pared by 1 base and J by 11 bases, with 9 bases of the junction left unmatched. Germline assignment: CDR1 LGHDT and CDR2 YNNKEL (reference sequence). CDR3 loop: CASSQGLAGSIQQFF. The CDR3 nucleotides read TGTGCCAGCAGCCAAGGGCTAGCGGGATCGATCCAGCAGTTCTTC.

V and J are TRBV3-1 and TRBJ2-1; the match to TRBD2 covers 7 bases. This CDR3 region has 17 residues. Per the germline V gene, CDR1 is LGHDT and CDR2 is YNNKEL (reference sequence). V lost 4 bases and J lost 0; bases outside the gene matches: 9. The CDR3 protein is CASSRVTAGVSYNEQFF. The CDR3 DNA sequence: TGTGCCAGCAGCCGGGTGACTGCGGGGGTCTCCTACAATGAGCAGTTCTTC.

This clonotype was counted a few times. The chain joins TRBV11-2 to TRBJ2-5, with 13 nucleotides matching TRBD2. Germline lookup yields CDR1 SGHAT and CDR2 FQNNGV. The V gene end was trimmed by 4 bases and the J gene end by 6 bases; junction bases not matched to a gene: 5. The CDR3 sequence is 15 residues long. The CDR3 is CASSSLAGGGKTQYF. The DNA of the CDR3 is TGTGCCAGCAGCTCACTAGCGGGAGGGGGGAAGACCCAGTACTTC. The full variable domain, with the rest looked up from reference TRBV11-2 and TRBJ2-5, is EAGVAQSPRYKIIEKRQSVAFWCNPISGHATLYWYQQILGQGPKLLIQFQNNGVVDDSQLPKDRFSAERLKGVDSTLKIQPAKLEDSAVYLCASSSLAGGGKTQYFGPGTRLLVL.

This clonotype was detected ten times or more. The V gene is TRBV29-1, the J gene TRBJ1-1; a possible D gene is TRBD1 (5 bases). The germline V and J ends were trimmed by 4 bases and 3 bases, with 12 bases remaining between them. This CDR3 region has 13 residues. The germline CDR1 and CDR2 sequences are SQVTM and ANQGSEA. Here the CDR3 DNA reads TGCAGCGTTGCGGTAGGGGCGGACACTGAAGCTTTCTTT. This encodes CSVAVGADTEAFF.

A single count supports this clonotype. A much larger clone differs by one base, so this may be a read error. This rearrangement joins TRBV5-1 to TRBJ2-4; 7 bases are shared with TRBD2. The length of the CDR3 is 13 residues. Germline V CDR1 and CDR2: SGHRS, YFSETQ. In DNA form, the CDR3 reads TGCGCCGGCAGCGCTCCGGGGAGGGACATTCAGTACTTC. It encodes CAGSAPGRDIQYF.

This clonotype occurred many times. The rearrangement links TRBV20-1 to TRBJ1-4, with D perhaps TRBD1 (6 bases). The ends were cut back, 3 bases at V and 7 bases at J, with 15 bases in the middle. Germline CDR1 is DFQATT and CDR2 is SNEGSKA (reference sequence). CDR3 length equals 14 residues. CDR3 in amino acids: CSASRGGGGEKLFF. In DNA, the CDR3 is TGCAGTGCTAGTAGGGGGGGAGGCGGTGAAAAACTGTTTTTT.

This clonotype showed up many times. The V and J genes are TRBV13 and TRBJ2-7, with TRBD2 matching over 7 bases. This CDR3 comprises 14 residues. CDR1 is PRHDT, CDR2 FYEKMQ, per germline (reference sequence). The V and J ends lost 5 bases and 0 bases, in that order; junction bases with no gene match: 4. CDR3 DNA sequence: TGTGCCAGCAGCCTCGGGAGGAGCTCCTACGAGCAGTACTTC. Translated, it gives CASSLGRSSYEQYF.

This clonotype was recorded at least ten times. J is TRBJ2-3 and V is TRBV3-1, with TRBD2 matching over 9 bases. With V trimmed by 7 bases and J by 0 bases, 8 bases remained unmatched. Germline CDR1 LGHDT, CDR2 YNNKEL (reference sequence). The CDR3 spans 16 residues. The CDR3 DNA sequence: TGTGCCAGCACCAACCGCCTAGCGGGGAGCACAGATACGCAGTATTTT. Translation: CASTNRLAGSTDTQYF.

This clonotype has at least ten counts. The chain is built from TRBV6-1 and TRBJ1-5, with no clear D. The CDR3 loop spans 13 amino acids. The V end lost 6 bases, the J end lost 4 bases, and 10 bases lay between the germline ends. From germline, CDR1 is MNHNS and CDR2 SASEGT. CDR3 DNA: TGTGCCAGCAGGGACGGCGGGAATCAGCCCCAGCATTTT. Translating gives CASRDGGNQPQHF.

This chain connects TRBV5-1 to TRBJ2-7, with a possible D match to TRBD2 (5 bases). The CDR3 is 15 residues long. Germline assignment: CDR1 SGHRS and CDR2 YFSETQ. V lost 0 bases to trimming and J lost 6 bases, with 16 bases between them. CDR3 in amino acids: CASSLGATGSREQYF. In nucleotides, the CDR3 is TGCGCCAGCAGCTTGGGAGCCACGGGGAGTCGCGAGCAGTACTTC.

This clonotype was detected many times. The chain carries TRBV12-3 or TRBV12-4 and TRBJ2-7, with 8 positions matching TRBD1. This CDR3 contains 15 residues. Losses at the gene ends were 6 bases for V and 7 bases for J; bases not matched to a gene: 14. CDR3 protein: CASSFDRGRKREQYF. DNA of the CDR3: TGTGCCAGCAGCTTTGACAGGGGCCGAAAGAGAGAGCAGTACTTC.

The chain combines TRBV3-1 with TRBJ2-7; a possible D gene is TRBD1 (5 bases). Germline V lookup: CDR1 LGHDT, CDR2 YNNKEL (reference sequence). V shed 0 bases and J shed 4 bases, with 16 bases lying between them. CDR3 size: 16 residues. CDR3 nucleotide sequence: TGTGCCAGCAGCCAAGAAGGGGATGGAATAAATTACGAGCAGTACTTC. It encodes CASSQEGDGINYEQYF.

This clonotype was seen ten or more times. This rearrangement joins TRBV20-1 to TRBJ2-7; 7 bases are shared with TRBD2. The CDR3 loop spans 14 amino acids. Germline V gene sequence: CDR1 DFQATT, CDR2 SNEGSKA (reference sequence). V gave up 6 bases and J gave up 2 bases; unmatched junction bases: 10. The CDR3 spells CSAHRASGTYEQYF. CDR3 in DNA: TGCAGTGCCCATAGGGCTAGCGGAACCTACGAGCAGTACTTC.

This clonotype has at least ten counts. This rearrangement joins TRBV5-6 to TRBJ2-3; D remains ambiguous. Germline V lookup: CDR1 SGHDT, CDR2 YYEEEE. CDR3 size: 15 residues. The germline V and J ends were trimmed by 4 bases and 0 bases, with 12 bases remaining between them. CDR3: CASSVGGGSTDTQYF. The CDR3 DNA is TGTGCCAGCAGCGTCGGCGGCGGCAGCACAGATACGCAGTATTTT. Variable domain in full (rest from reference TRBV5-6 and TRBJ2-3): DAGVTQSPTHLIKTRGQQVTLRCSPKSGHDTVSWYQQALGQGPQFIFQYYEEEERQRGNFPDRFSGHQFPNYSSELNVNALLLGDSALYLCASSVGGGSTDTQYFGPGTRLTVL.

The DNA of the CDR3 is TGCGCCAGCAGTCTCTCGGGGGAGCCCTCCTACGAGCAGTACTTC. Translation: CASSLSGEPSYEQYF. This chain connects TRBV5-1 to TRBJ2-7; D may be TRBD2 (6 bases). This CDR3 is 15 amino acids long. The V end lost 5 bases, the J end lost 0 bases, and 15 bases lay between the germline ends. In germline, CDR1 is SGHRS, CDR2 YFSETQ.

This clonotype was observed many times. This chain uses TRBV27 with TRBJ2-5; either TRBD1 or TRBD2 may fit D (5 bases each). Germline loops: CDR1 MNHEY, CDR2 SMNVEV (reference sequence). Trimming took off 5 bases at V and 1 base at J, with 11 bases between the two ends. The CDR3 totals 14 residues. In DNA, the CDR3 is TGTGCCAGCAGTGGGTCCGGGACCCAAGAGACCCAGTACTTC. Amino acid sequence: CASSGSGTQETQYF.

This clonotype occurred a few times. V is TRBV3-1 and J is TRBJ2-2, with D possibly being TRBD1 (6 bases). This CDR3 has 16 residues. Germline loops: CDR1 LGHDT, CDR2 YNNKEL (reference sequence). V was cut by 2 bases and J by 0 bases, with 10 bases left in between. CDR3 loop: CASSQWTAANTGELFF. In DNA form, the CDR3 reads TGTGCCAGCAGCCAATGGACAGCCGCGAACACCGGGGAGCTGTTTTTT.

The rearrangement joins TRBV7-9 to TRBJ1-2, with D uncertain. The CDR3 runs to 15 residues. The germline V gene encodes CDR1 SEHNR and CDR2 FQNEAQ (reference sequence). The V end was cut by 2 bases, the J end by 4 bases, with 14 bases between. CDR3 nucleotide sequence: TGTGCCAGCAGCTTAAGGGCACTTTGGGGCTATGGCTACACCTTC. Translation gives CASSLRALWGYGYTF.

This clonotype was detected a few times. V usage is TRBV28 and J usage is TRBJ1-2, with 8 bases identical to TRBD1. Trimming cost V 5 bases and J 8 bases; bases outside gene matches: 13. CDR3 length: 15 amino acids. Germline lookup yields CDR1 MDHEN and CDR2 SYDVKM. CDR3 nucleotides: TGTGCCAGCAGTCCCCGAGGAACAGGGGGGGGAGGCTACACCTTC. It translates to CASSPRGTGGGGYTF.

The rearrangement links TRBV18 to TRBJ2-7; TRBD1 might be the D (6 bases). CDR3 length: 12 amino acids. Trimming removed 6 bases at V and 2 bases at J, with 8 bases between. Germline V gene data show CDR1 as KGHSH and CDR2 as LQKENI. CDR3 residues: CASSGTTYEQYF. As DNA, the CDR3 is TGTGCCAGCTCCGGGACAACCTACGAGCAGTACTTC.

This clonotype was counted at least ten times. The chain joins TRBV27 to TRBJ2-1, with TRBD1 as a possible D gene (5 bases). CDR1 is MNHEY and CDR2 is SMNVEV in the germline V gene (reference sequence). This CDR3 region has 13 residues. V gave up 8 bases and J gave up 3 bases, with 11 bases separating them. The CDR3 bases are TGTGCCAGCTCGCAGGGTAACTACAATGAGCAGTTCTTC. Its translation is CASSQGNYNEQFF.

This clonotype was detected only a few times. This rearrangement joins TRBV28 to TRBJ1-5; D is possibly TRBD1 (6 bases). V lost 2 bases and J 7 bases, leaving 15 bases between the germline ends. Germline lookup yields CDR1 MDHEN and CDR2 SYDVKM. This CDR3 is 15 amino acids long. CDR3 sequence reads: CASSLRGTSWQPQHF. The CDR3 DNA is TGTGCCAGCAGTTTAAGGGGGACCAGCTGGCAGCCCCAGCATTTT.

This clonotype was detected a few times. This sequence joins TRBV12-3 or TRBV12-4 and TRBJ1-2, with TRBD1 as a possible D gene (6 bases). Trimming took 2 bases from V and 7 from J, leaving 14 bases between them. The CDR3 covers 14 residues. CDR3: CASSLPGVGLGYTF. As DNA, the CDR3 is TGTGCCAGCAGTTTACCAGGGGTAGGCCTTGGCTACACCTTC.